This TCR beta chain was captured in a study of monozygotic twins with inflammatory bowel disease. TCRdb reworked the 5' RACE reads into one entry per CDR3 protein, no DNA. The sample's table shows some 450,000 distinct CDR3 sequences. CDR3 size: 14 residues. The germline V gene has CDR1 KGHDR and CDR2 SFDVKD. V usage is TRBV24-1 and J usage is TRBJ2-2; TCRdb's D call, TRBD2, is unchecked because there is no DNA. The sample consisted of blood. The receptor was derived from a human donor with ulcerative colitis or Crohn's disease, or a healthy co-twin of an affected twin (not recorded which). The CDR3 is CATRSGENTGELFF.